This T cell receptor (beta chain) was obtained from a study of blood T cells in healthy people across ages. Healthy Caucasian individuals from Russia aged about 6 to 95 were enrolled as donors. The study's findings and limits: PBMC samples, being unsorted, prevented any conclusive comparison of naive and antigen-experienced cells. The diversity estimates, figures obtained from one million T cells, were considered underestimates.

Together with a sample-barcoded 5' primer, a J-beta primer mix was included in a second PCR lasting about 7 to 11 cycles. With 12 random nucleotides, a template-switch adaptor tagged each individual cDNA molecule. TCRdb used MiXCR to reprocess the 5' RACE reads, holding one entry per CDR3 protein. The data show around 1.1 million distinct CDR3 sequences, with more than 30% seen just once and approximately 14% held by the top ten. CDR1 and CDR2 (germline): DFQATT, SNEGSKA (reference sequence). This CDR3 comprises 13 residues. On this clonotype itself: Its antigen is unknown. A junction boundary mismatches the germline segment, possibly from a read error.

The specimen was blood. The chain combines TRBV20-1 with TRBJ2-7; 8 nucleotides line up with TRBD1. The clonotype comes from a man younger than 35 in good health. The CDR3: CSAPRTGSYKQYF. DNA of the CDR3: TGCAGTGCTCCAAGGACAGGGTCCTACAAGCAGTACTTC.